This T cell receptor (beta chain) was profiled in a study of T cell changes during pregnancy in multiple sclerosis. CDR1 is SGHTA, CDR2 FQGTGA, per germline. Trimming removed 1 base from V and 6 bases from J; junction bases left unmatched: 5. The CDR3 totals 15 residues. The assay was immunoSEQ multiplex PCR, and TCRdb's table has in-frame clones only and misses some. Of tens of thousands of clones in the sample, 80% to 95% were seen once. This sequence originates from a female donor with multiple sclerosis, enrolled in a pregnancy study. V is TRBV7-3 and J is TRBJ2-3, with 9 bases aligning to TRBD2. The starting material was peripheral blood, obtained in the third trimester of pregnancy. CDR3 residues: CASSLKAGGLDTQYF. The DNA for the CDR3 is TGTGCCAGCAGCTTAAAAGCGGGAGGACTGGATACGCAGTATTTT. The entire variable domain, with the rest obtained from reference TRBV7-3 and TRBJ2-3, is as follows: GAGVSQTPSNKVTEKGKYVELRCDPISGHTALYWYRQSLGQGPEFLIYFQGTGAADDSGLPNDRFFAVRPEGSVSTLKIQRTERGDSAVYLCASSLKAGGLDTQYFGPGTRLTVL.